This T cell receptor beta chain is from a study of Ad26.COV2.S vaccination and SARS-CoV-2 variants. Whole-study results and caveats: Placebo recipients had lower spike-specific TCR breadth than vaccine recipients.

Produced via immunoSEQ multiplex PCR; TCRdb's table is partial and in-frame only. The sample lists a few hundred thousand clones, around 90% occurring once. On this clone: Its antigen is not known.

Treatment here: about 20 received Ad26.COV2.S at low or high dose, single or two shots; roughly five received placebo; per-sample allocation not given. Collection of the samples took place on day 63 after the first injection of vaccine or placebo. Trimming stripped 5 bases from V and 3 bases from J, with 8 bases between. The CDR3 contains 13 residues. CDR1 is SGHTA, CDR2 FQGNSA, per germline. The clonotype was recovered from a person aged 18-65 years who received the Ad26.COV2.S COVID-19 vaccine or a placebo. The V call is TRBV7-2, the J call TRBJ1-5; D remains unclear. The sequences come from peripheral blood, collected in a trial of Ad26.COV2.S vaccine versus placebo. This CDR3 reads CASSIRLNQPQHF. DNA for the CDR3: TGTGCCAGCAGCATACGACTCAATCAGCCCCAGCATTTT. The full variable domain, completed using reference TRBV7-2 and TRBJ1-5, is GAGVSQSPSNKVTEKGKDVELRCDPISGHTALYWYRQSLGQGLEFLIYFQGNSAPDKSGLPSDRFSAERTGGSVSTLTIQRTQQEDSAVYLCASSIRLNQPQHFGDGTRLSIL.